The 9 T cell receptor beta chains presented below share a single source sample, sequenced in a study of blood T cell repertoires in COVID-19. Libraries were prepared by immunoSEQ multiplex PCR; TCRdb keeps only in-frame clonotypes and omits some of them. The sample carries 150,000 to 200,000 clones, 84% recorded once. Material for sequencing was PBMCs or T cells enriched from blood (not recorded which). Receptors originate from a woman under 40 who had been exposed to COVID-19.

CDR3 residues: CASSELAEETQYF. In nucleotides, the CDR3 is TGTGCCAGCAGCGAACTAGCGGAAGAGACCCAGTACTTC. V is TRBV2 and J is TRBJ2-5; TRBD2 matches at 8 bases. V trimming: 6 bases; J trimming: 3 bases; junction bases outside the gene matches: 3. This CDR3 region has 13 residues. CDR1 is SNHLY and CDR2 is FYNNEI in the germline V gene.

This sequence joins TRBV7-9 and TRBJ1-2; D is possibly TRBD1 (5 bases). The V end lost 4 bases, the J end lost 7 bases, and 13 bases lay between the germline ends. This CDR3 comprises 13 residues. Germline CDR1 SEHNR, CDR2 FQNEAQ (reference sequence). This CDR3 reads CASSSIREGGYTF. CDR3 coding DNA: TGTGCCAGCAGCTCCATCAGGGAGGGTGGCTACACCTTC.

The rearrangement uses TRBV5-1 and TRBJ2-7; 8 bases align to TRBD2. The V and J ends lost 2 bases and 3 bases, in that order; junction bases with no gene match: 7. The CDR3 runs to 15 residues. Germline V gene lookup returns CDR1 SGHRS and CDR2 YFSETQ. The CDR3 nucleotides read TGCGCCAGCAGCTTCGCGGCGGGGGGAGGCTACGAGCAGTACTTC. Residues: CASSFAAGGGYEQYF.

The rearrangement joins TRBV23-1 to TRBJ2-3, with D tentatively TRBD1 (5 bases). Being an ORF, TRBV23-1 has a function that is uncertain. The V end was cut by 1 base, the J end by 2 bases, with 16 bases between. This CDR3 is built from 17 residues. Written as DNA, the CDR3 is TGCGCCAGCAGTCAATGGCCCCGACAGCAGCACACAGATACGCAGTATTTT. The encoded protein is CASSQWPRQQHTDTQYF.

The rearrangement links TRBV4-3 to TRBJ1-1; 9 bases are a match to TRBD1. CDR3 length equals 21 residues. CDR1 is LGHNA, CDR2 YSLEER, per germline. The V segment lost 4 bases and the J segment 1 base; nucleotides outside the gene matches: 22. CDR3 nucleotides: TGCGCCAGCAGCCCCAACGGGGCGGGGACAGGGCCATCATTTTCGAACACTGAAGCTTTCTTT. Protein product: CASSPNGAGTGPSFSNTEAFF.

A few counts support this clone. The gene calls are TRBV5-4 and TRBJ2-3; a weak D match, TRBD2 (7 bases). The V gene's germline CDR1 is SGHNT and CDR2 YYREEE (reference sequence). The CDR3 is made up of 16 amino acids. V gave up 2 bases and J gave up 2 bases, with 15 bases separating them. In DNA form, the CDR3 reads TGTGCCAGCAGCTTTTTTCGGGGGGCGAACACAGATACGCAGTATTTT. This sequence encodes CASSFFRGANTDTQYF.

The chain joins TRBV10-3 to TRBJ1-2; 10 bases map to TRBD1. Per the germline V gene, CDR1 is ENHRY and CDR2 is SYGVKD. The CDR3 has 14 amino acids. After removal of 7 bases from V and 5 bases from J, the junction contained 7 bases not matched to a gene. In DNA form, the CDR3 reads TGTGCCATCACTGCGACAGGGGGCATGTATGGCTACACCTTC. It translates to CAITATGGMYGYTF.

The chain carries TRBV27 and TRBJ1-5, with a tentative D call TRBD1 (6 bases). The V gene's germline CDR1 is MNHEY and CDR2 SMNVEV (reference sequence). The CDR3 contains 13 residues. The V end lost 3 bases, the J end lost 5 bases, and 8 bases lay between the germline ends. The CDR3 loop is CASSFKGDQPQHF. DNA for the CDR3: TGTGCCAGCAGTTTCAAGGGGGATCAGCCCCAGCATTTT.

The chain has TRBV5-1 and TRBJ2-1; 11 bases match TRBD2. The CDR3 loop spans 16 amino acids. Trimming took 2 bases from V and 7 from J; bases not matched to a gene: 8. Germline V gene data show CDR1 as SGHRS and CDR2 as YFSETQ. CDR3 DNA: TGCGCCAGCAGCTTTCCTAGCGGGGGGCCTAGGAATGAGCAGTTCTTC. Amino acid sequence: CASSFPSGGPRNEQFF.